This T cell receptor (beta chain) came from a study of technical replicates of blood from a few donors. Germline assignment: CDR1 MNHEY and CDR2 SMNVEV (reference sequence). The CDR3 consists of 13 residues. The V gene lost 2 bases and the J gene lost 8 bases, with 10 bases spanning the gap. Here immunoSEQ multiplex PCR was the method, and the copy in TCRdb shows in-frame clones only, minus some. This sample has roughly 81,000 clones, with 80% to 90% found just once. The sample consisted of PBMCs. The rearrangement uses TRBV27 and TRBJ2-1; D might be TRBD2 (5 bases). The receptor was derived from a human donor in good health. Some clones in this sample may be carry-over from other donors' samples. The CDR3 reads CASSLRGGHEQFF. The CDR3 nucleotides read TGTGCCAGCAGTTTAAGAGGAGGCCATGAGCAGTTCTTC.